Sequencing of this TCR beta chain was carried out in a study of blood T cell repertoires in COVID-19. Study details: Some COVID-19 samples were acute and others convalescent; all came from the United States, Italy and Spain.

Profiled with immunoSEQ multiplex PCR; TCRdb holds only in-frame clones, not every one. Of around 300,000 clones in the sample, approximately 90% were seen once. Germline assignment: CDR1 MNHEY and CDR2 SMNVEV (reference sequence). The CDR3 totals 15 residues. Trimming removed 4 bases at V and 4 bases at J, with 17 bases between. Each participant's cohort was designated according to participant-reported clinical history. The receptor was derived from a woman in her thirties or forties who had recovered from COVID-19. The sequenced sample was PBMCs or T cells enriched from blood (not recorded which). The chain combines TRBV27 with TRBJ2-7, with a weak D call TRBD2 (5 bases). The CDR3, as DNA: TGTGCCAGCAGTTCGGCCCGAGGGATTAGTTACGAGCAGTACTTC. This codes for CASSSARGISYEQYF.